The entry that follows covers one T cell receptor (beta chain) sequence. Assignments of participants to cohorts depended upon their own reported clinical history. CDR3 length equals 15 residues. From germline, CDR1 is SNHLY and CDR2 FYNNEI. The trim removed 1 base at V and 5 bases at J, leaving 5 bases unmatched. These data come from a study of blood T cell repertoires in COVID-19. About the study: Spain, Italy and the United States supplied samples that represented acute and convalescent COVID-19. T cells, B-cell-depleted T cells, or PBMCs supplied cDNA or gDNA.

Original methodology: Scientists estimated how many nucleated cells there were by amplifying reference gene primers. The repertoire was sequenced with immunoSEQ multiplex PCR; TCRdb's copy has only in-frame clones and lacks some. Clonal size and the V and J genes are those of that table, whereas D and trimming came from the DNA. This table holds around 140,000 clones, about three quarters found once. The chain is built from TRBV2 and TRBJ1-2; 9 bases are a match to TRBD1. The sequence was collected from a woman in her forties or fifties who had recovered from COVID-19. The sample was PBMCs or T cells enriched from blood (not recorded which). As DNA, the CDR3 is TGTGCCAGCAGTGAAGTAGGTGGGACAGGGTATGGCTACACCTTC. Translation gives CASSEVGGTGYGYTF.